What follows is one T cell receptor (beta chain) and its context. The antigen is undetermined. The data were taken from a study of siplizumab effects on memory and regulatory T cells. Profiled with immunoSEQ multiplex PCR; TCRdb holds only in-frame clones, not every one. Seen here are fewer than 70,000 clones, 75% to 90% observed once, and the top ten hold approximately 1.7%. Overall study results and limits: Alloreactive CD4+ clones that could be mapped were on average around 62% Treg-derived with siplizumab, against less than 30% in controls. Neither a naive nor a memory phenotype was assignable to roughly 80-96% of proliferating CD4+ or CD8+ clones. Alloreactive sequences traceable to unstimulated CD4+ memory cells declined significantly under siplizumab. The alloresponse seemed to draw substantially on naive T cells, which appeared more diverse than memory cells.

What was sequenced was Tregs sorted from blood. The source of this sequence is a human donor in good health.

The CDR3 DNA sequence: TGTGCCAGCAGTTATATCGGCCTCTACGAGCAGTACTTC. Translation: CASSYIGLYEQYF. The rearrangement uses TRBV6-5 and TRBJ2-7, with D uncertain. Germline-derived CDR1 and CDR2 are MNHEY and SVGAGI. This CDR3 is 13 amino acids long. Trimming removed 3 bases from V and 3 bases from J, with 9 bases in between.